The clone carrying this T cell receptor (beta chain) was observed a few times. Its antigen remains unidentified. The data were taken from a study of T-cell reconstitution after alpha-beta-depleted transplantation in children. Study results and caveats: T-cell counts and diversity at one year post-transplant came mainly from newly produced T cells. Recipient T cells and thymic progenitors that survived gave rise to the high TCRbeta diversity observed at day 60 in some patients. Several hundred expanded graft clones reportedly gave rise to the alpha-beta T cells present about two months after transplant.

This CDR3 has 17 residues. V gave up 0 bases and J gave up 7 bases; unmatched junction bases: 9. CDR1 and CDR2 (germline): SGHVS, FQNEAQ. Preparation of the TCRbeta library involved a method that used unique molecular identifiers. TCRdb processed the PCR reads anew with MiXCR; each CDR3 protein has one entry. The repertoire has about 420,000 distinct CDR3 sequences, around 15% of them found once; the top ten carry under 30%. Specimen: PBMCs, mostly from graft donor cells, collected 360 days after TCRalphabeta/CD19-depleted stem cell transplant. The rearrangement joins TRBV7-8 to TRBJ1-6, with 7 bases that match TRBD1. The clonotype comes from a boy under two years old who had a stem cell transplant for Wiskott-Aldrich syndrome, so the T cells may come from the graft donor. CDR3 DNA sequence: TGTGCCAGCAGCTTAGCGCCCGCAGGGACAGCCAATTCACCCCTCCACTTT. This codes for CASSLAPAGTANSPLHF.